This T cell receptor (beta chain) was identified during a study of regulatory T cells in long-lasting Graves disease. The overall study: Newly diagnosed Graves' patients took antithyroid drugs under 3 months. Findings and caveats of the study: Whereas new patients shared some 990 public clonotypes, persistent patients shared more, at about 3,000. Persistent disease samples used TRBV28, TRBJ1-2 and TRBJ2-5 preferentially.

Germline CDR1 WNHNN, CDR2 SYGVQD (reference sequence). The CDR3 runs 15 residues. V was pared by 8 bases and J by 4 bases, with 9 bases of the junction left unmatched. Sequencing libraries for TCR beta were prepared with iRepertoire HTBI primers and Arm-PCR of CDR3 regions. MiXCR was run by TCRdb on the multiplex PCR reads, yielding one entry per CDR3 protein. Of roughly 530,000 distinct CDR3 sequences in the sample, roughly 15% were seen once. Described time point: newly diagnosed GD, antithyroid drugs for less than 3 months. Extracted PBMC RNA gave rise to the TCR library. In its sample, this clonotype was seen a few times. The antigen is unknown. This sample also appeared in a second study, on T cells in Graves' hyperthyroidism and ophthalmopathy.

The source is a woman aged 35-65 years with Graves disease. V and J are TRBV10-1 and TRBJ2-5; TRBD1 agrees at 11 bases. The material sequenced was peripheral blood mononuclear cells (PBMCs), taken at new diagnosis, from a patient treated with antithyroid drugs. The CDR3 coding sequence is TGCGCCAGCTCAGTCCGGACAGGGGGCCGAGAGACCCAGTACTTC. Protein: CASSVRTGGRETQYF.